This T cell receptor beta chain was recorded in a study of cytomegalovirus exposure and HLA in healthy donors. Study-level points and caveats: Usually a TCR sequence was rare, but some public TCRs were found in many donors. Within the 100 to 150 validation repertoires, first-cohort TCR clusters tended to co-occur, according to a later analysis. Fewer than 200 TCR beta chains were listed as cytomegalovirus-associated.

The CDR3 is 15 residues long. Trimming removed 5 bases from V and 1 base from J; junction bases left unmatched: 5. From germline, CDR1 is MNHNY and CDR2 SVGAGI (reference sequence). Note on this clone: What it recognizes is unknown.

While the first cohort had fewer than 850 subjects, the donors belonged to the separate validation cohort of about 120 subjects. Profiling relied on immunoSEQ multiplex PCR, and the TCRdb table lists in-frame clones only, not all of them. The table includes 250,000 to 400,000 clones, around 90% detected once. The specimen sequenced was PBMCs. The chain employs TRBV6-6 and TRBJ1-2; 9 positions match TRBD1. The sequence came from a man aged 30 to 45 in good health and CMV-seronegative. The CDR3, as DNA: TGTGCCAGCAGTCAACCGGGACAGGGTAACTATGGCTACACCTTC. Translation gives CASSQPGQGNYGYTF.